A single sample gave rise to the 11 T cell receptor beta chains below, sequenced in a study of blood T cell repertoires in COVID-19 (TCRdb year 2020). The method behind the library was the immunoSEQ multiplex PCR assay. The table comes from immuneACCESS by way of TCRdb, which keeps in-frame sequences with V and J called. Part of the clones is missing from these tables; in studies checked, under half for an unresolved V gene and the rest for unknown reasons. The sample contains about 16,000 clones, 70% to 90% of them found a single time. The ten largest make up 20% to 25% of the sample. The sequenced material came from peripheral blood. All receptors derive from a man in his sixties with acute or convalescent COVID-19.

J is TRBJ2-1 and V is TRBV5-1; 8 nucleotides match TRBD1. The germline V gene has CDR1 SGHRS and CDR2 YFSETQ. The CDR3 runs 16 residues. After removal of 7 bases from V and 5 bases from J, the junction contained 14 bases not matched to a gene. The CDR3: CASHKSPGQANNEQFF. The CDR3 region has the DNA TGCGCCAGCCATAAAAGTCCGGGACAGGCAAACAATGAGCAGTTCTTC.

The rearrangement uses TRBV6-5 and TRBJ1-1; 9 bases fit TRBD1. The ends lost 5 bases at V and 1 base at J; junction bases unmatched: 2. The CDR3 sequence is 14 residues long. CDR1 is MNHEY and CDR2 is SVGAGI in the germline V gene. CDR3 loop: CASSTGGRNTEAFF. The CDR3, as DNA: TGTGCCAGCAGTACAGGGGGCCGGAACACTGAAGCTTTCTTT.

The chain couples TRBV7-3 to TRBJ2-5; a weak D match, TRBD2 (6 bases). The CDR3 runs to 15 residues. The germline V gene encodes CDR1 SGHTA and CDR2 FQGTGA. The germline V and J ends were trimmed by 2 bases and 0 bases, with 10 bases remaining between them. CDR3 sequence reads: CASSLAGRYQETQYF. The CDR3 DNA follows: TGTGCCAGCAGCTTAGCGGGGAGGTACCAAGAGACCCAGTACTTC.

The V call is TRBV6-5, the J call TRBJ2-1; TRBD2 matches at 7 bases. Trimming at V came to 4 bases and at J to 3 bases, leaving 3 bases not matched to a gene. The germline gives CDR1 MNHEY, CDR2 SVGAGI. The CDR3 spans 14 residues. DNA of the CDR3: TGTGCCAGCAGTTGGCGGGAGAACTACAATGAGCAGTTCTTC. Translation gives CASSWRENYNEQFF.

The chain joins TRBV6-5 to TRBJ1-3, with D perhaps matching TRBD1 (6 bases). The CDR3 runs to 16 residues. Trimming took 2 bases from V and 0 from J, leaving 11 bases between them. The germline gives CDR1 MNHEY, CDR2 SVGAGI. In DNA, the CDR3 is TGTGCCAGCAGTTACGCGCAGGGGAGCTCTGGAAACACCATATATTTT. This sequence encodes CASSYAQGSSGNTIYF.

The chain recombines TRBV3-1 (or the pseudogene TRBV3-2) with TRBJ2-7, with unresolved D. The ends were cut back, 3 bases at V and 2 bases at J, with 8 bases in the middle. The CDR3 is made up of 13 amino acids. Germline CDR1 is LGHDT and CDR2 is YNNKEL (reference sequence). CDR3 DNA sequence: TGTGCCAGCAGCCAGAGGATTGCCTACGAGCAGTACTTC. Its protein is CASSQRIAYEQYF.

The chain couples TRBV4-2 to TRBJ2-3; 7 bases are shared with TRBD2. Germline V gene data show CDR1 as LGHNA and CDR2 as YNFKEQ. V was clipped by 4 bases and J by 6 bases; unmatched bases: 7. This CDR3 is 14 amino acids long. As DNA, the CDR3 is TGTGCCAGCAGCCCGGGAGGCCCCGGGGATACGCAGTATTTT. Residues: CASSPGGPGDTQYF.

This rearrangement joins TRBV30 to TRBJ2-7; D unresolved. The CDR3 spans 13 residues. Germline V gene lookup returns CDR1 GTSNPN and CDR2 SVGIG (reference sequence). Trimming removed 4 bases at V and 7 bases at J, with 17 bases between. The CDR3 nucleotides read TGTGCCTGGATACCCGGGTCGGCTCGGGAGCAGTACTTC. Translation: CAWIPGSAREQYF. Drawing the rest from reference TRBV30 and TRBJ2-7, the complete variable domain is SQTIHQWPATLVQPVGSPLSLECTVEGTSNPNLYWYRQAAGRGLQLLFYSVGIGQISSEVPQNLSASRPQDRQFILSSKKLLLSDSGFYLCAWIPGSAREQYFGPGTRLTVT.

This clone has just one count. This rearrangement joins TRBV5-6 to TRBJ2-5; D is perhaps TRBD1 (5 bases). Trimming took 2 bases from V and 1 from J, leaving 6 bases between them. Germline V gene lookup returns CDR1 SGHDT and CDR2 YYEEEE. This CDR3 has 13 residues. This chain's CDR3 is CASSLQAQETQYF. The CDR3 bases are TGTGCCAGCAGCTTACAGGCCCAAGAGACCCAGTACTTC.

The chain is built from TRBV19 and TRBJ2-4, with 10 bases aligning to TRBD2. The trim removed 6 bases at V and 2 bases at J, leaving 13 bases unmatched. Germline V CDR1 and CDR2: LNHDA, SQIVND (reference sequence). The CDR3 has 18 amino acids. CDR3 amino acids: CASRPLAGEVVTKNIQYF. The CDR3 nucleotides are TGTGCCAGTAGGCCGCTAGCGGGAGAGGTGGTTACCAAAAACATTCAGTACTTC. The whole variable domain, remainder taken from reference TRBV19 and TRBJ2-4, is DGGITQSPKYLFRKEGQNVTLSCEQNLNHDAMYWYRQDPGQGLRLIYYSQIVNDFQKGDIAEGYSVSREKKESFPLTVTSAQKNPTAFYLCASRPLAGEVVTKNIQYFGAGTRLSVL.

This rearrangement joins TRBV7-9 to TRBJ1-6; D gene uncertain. Germline V gives CDR1 SEHNR, CDR2 FQNEAQ (reference sequence). This CDR3 is built from 15 residues. The germline V and J ends were trimmed by 5 bases and 11 bases, with 19 bases remaining between them. The CDR3 region is CASSPLDGRRTPLHF. CDR3 nucleotide sequence: TGTGCCAGCAGCCCCCTAGACGGTCGAAGGACACCCCTCCACTTT.